One and the same sample provided the 2 T cell receptor beta chains below, sequenced in a study of shared clonotypes between healthy human individuals. The data were produced by immunoSEQ multiplex PCR, yet TCRdb's version contains in-frame clones alone and is incomplete. The profile shows 2 million to 2.5 million clones, roughly 93% of them singletons. The material sequenced was naive CD4+ T cells from PBMCs. Subset of the sample: CD45RA+ positively selected. All receptors derive from a man younger than 35 in good health. Some clones in this sample may be carry-over from other donors' samples.

Remarks on this clone: This same CDR3 is encoded by further DNA sequences in the sample. V gene TRBV6-5 combines with J gene TRBJ2-5, with a possible D match to TRBD1 (7 bases). The CDR3 length is 14 residues. Germline V gives CDR1 MNHEY, CDR2 SVGAGI. Trimming took 6 bases from V and 5 from J, leaving 16 bases between them. The CDR3 sequence: CASRSPSGGETQYF. CDR3 bases: TGTGCCAGCAGATCTCCTTCAGGGGGGGAGACCCAGTACTTC.

This clone was counted only a few times. The CDR3 loop is CASRPGTGGTEAFF. The CDR3 coding sequence is TGTGCCAGCAGGCCCGGGACAGGGGGCACTGAAGCTTTCTTT. This chain links TRBV7-3 with TRBJ1-1, with TRBD1 matching 11 bases. The junction had 4 bases not matched to a gene; V was cut back by 6 bases and J by 4 bases. Germline values: CDR1 SGHTA, CDR2 FQGTGA. The CDR3 extends over 14 amino acids.